The sequence of this TCR beta chain was determined in a study of CD8 T cells in Susac syndrome. TCR beta from blood CD8+ and CD4+ T cells was sequenced. The multiple sclerosis controls comprised treatment-naive patients whose relapsing-remitting disease was stable or active. cDNA came from approximately 0.5 to 1 ug RNA primed by random hexamers. The method of amplification for TCR beta CDR3 was immunoSEQ multiplex PCR, covering 54 Vbeta and 13 Jbeta. Each CDR3 protein gets one entry after TCRdb re-called the immunoSEQ multiplex PCR reads with MiXCR. The sample has roughly 120,000 distinct CDR3 sequences; approximately 94% are singletons. Sequencing input: CD4+ T cells from PBMCs. The sequence derives from a human donor with multiple sclerosis.

The CDR3 DNA reads TGCAGCGTTGAGATAGCACCTGAGCAGTTCTTC. Translated, it gives CSVEIAPEQFF. The rearrangement uses TRBV29-1 and TRBJ2-1; D is undetermined. V lost 3 bases, J lost 9 bases, and 9 bases lay in between. Looked up from germline, CDR1 is SQVTM and CDR2 is ANQGSEA. There are 11 residues in the CDR3.